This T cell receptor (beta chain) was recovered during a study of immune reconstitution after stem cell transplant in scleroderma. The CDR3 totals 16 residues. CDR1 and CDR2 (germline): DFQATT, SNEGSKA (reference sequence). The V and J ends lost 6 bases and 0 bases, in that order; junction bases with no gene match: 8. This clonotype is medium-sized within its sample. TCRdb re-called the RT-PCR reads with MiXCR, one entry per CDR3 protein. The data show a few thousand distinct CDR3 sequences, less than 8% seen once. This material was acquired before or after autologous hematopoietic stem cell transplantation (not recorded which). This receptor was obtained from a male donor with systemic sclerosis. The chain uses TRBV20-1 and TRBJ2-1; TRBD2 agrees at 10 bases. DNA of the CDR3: TGCAGTGCCTATAGCGGGGGGTCCGGCTCCTACAATGAGCAGTTCTTC. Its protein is CSAYSGGSGSYNEQFF.